This T cell receptor beta chain is from a study of early T cells in non-severe SARS-CoV-2 infection. As for the study in general: Unpaired chains resulted from sequencing bulk RNA of unsorted whole blood.

Germline CDR1 reads SGHVS; CDR2 reads FNYEAQ. J gave up 6 bases and V 1 base, and 4 bases lay outside the gene matches. The CDR3 runs to 14 residues. As part of library construction, unique molecular identifiers were attached to individual cDNA molecules. One entry per CDR3 protein, called by TCRdb with MiXCR from the 5' RACE reads. The sample consists of about 42,000 distinct CDR3 sequences, approximately 7.1% of them appearing once. This clonotype was recorded a few times. The sequence derives from an adult who was a healthcare worker with PCR-confirmed SARS-CoV-2 infection or an uninfected control (not recorded which). The sequencing sample was made of whole blood. This rearrangement joins TRBV7-6 to TRBJ2-7, with 9 bases aligning to TRBD1. The CDR3, as DNA: TGTGCCAGCAGCTTAGAGGGGGACAGGGTCGAGCAGTACTTC. This gives the protein CASSLEGDRVEQYF.